This is a list of T cell receptor beta chains from one sample in a study of CD8+ T cells in alopecia areata. Method: immunoSEQ multiplex PCR; TCRdb's copy keeps in-frame clones and lacks some. Of roughly 6,100 clones listed, roughly 67% are singletons. The sample in question was skin, obtained at approximately week 31, from a patient treated with tofacitinib. All receptors come from a human donor with alopecia areata. CDR3s include the opening cysteine and the closing phenylalanine or tryptophan. Each record gives: clone size, J gene, V gene, D gene, CDR3 protein, CDR3 DNA. D genes are given only for firm matches. The size field is filled for only some rows; it gives once, few, many or a size class.

-	TRBJ2-7	TRBV6-6	-	CASSYSITIYEQYF	TGTGCCAGCAGTTACTCGATAACAATCTACGAGCAGTACTTC
-	TRBJ1-1	TRBV9	TRBD1	CASMTGTENTEAFF	TGTGCCAGCATGACCGGGACAGAGAACACTGAAGCTTTCTTT
-	TRBJ2-7	TRBV7-8	-	CASSPPVVILTYEQYF	TGTGCCAGCAGTCCGCCGGTGGTGATTCTAACCTACGAGCAGTACTTC
few	TRBJ1-6	TRBV27	TRBD1	CASSLTGGENSPLHF	TGTGCCAGCAGTCTAACAGGGGGCGAAAATTCACCCCTCCACTTT
-	TRBJ1-1	TRBV29-1	-	CSARSVNTEAFF	TGCAGCGCTCGGAGTGTCAACACTGAAGCTTTCTTT
few	TRBJ2-1	TRBV7-3	-	CASSSDASEQFF	TGTGCCAGCAGCTCGGACGCGTCTGAGCAGTTCTTC
medium-sized	TRBJ1-2	TRBV19	TRBD1	CASSSMGQRGYF	TGTGCCAGTAGCTCCATGGGACAGAGAGGATACTTC
-	TRBJ1-1	TRBV2	-	CASAIEVEAFF	TGTGCCAGCGCTATAGAAGTTGAAGCTTTCTTT
-	TRBJ2-7	TRBV27	-	CASSLGGGRSAYEQYF	TGTGCCAGCAGTTTAGGAGGCGGTCGGAGTGCCTACGAGCAGTACTTC
-	TRBJ2-1	TRBV9	-	CASSPPTGLSYNEQFF	TGTGCCAGCAGCCCCCCGACAGGCCTCTCCTACAATGAGCAGTTCTTC
-	TRBJ1-4	TRBV6-5	-	CASSRTTTNEKLFF	TGTGCCAGCAGTCGGACAACAACTAATGAAAAACTGTTTTTT
few	TRBJ1-2	TRBV18	-	CASSATPLEGLYGYTF	TGTGCCAGCTCAGCGACCCCCCTGGAGGGACTCTATGGCTACACCTTC
few	TRBJ2-3	TRBV28	TRBD2	CASSLAGGPLDTQYF	TGTGCCAGCAGCTTAGCGGGGGGGCCCCTGGATACGCAGTATTTT
once	TRBJ1-5	TRBV10-1	-	CASSGSGRRHF	TGCGCCAGCAGTGGATCCGGGAGACGGCATTTT
-	TRBJ2-7	TRBV7-2	TRBD1	CASSFGTGAYEQYF	TGTGCCAGCAGCTTCGGGACAGGTGCCTACGAGCAGTACTTC
-	TRBJ1-6	TRBV7-9	TRBD1	CASSFGQGGSPLHF	TGTGCCAGCAGCTTCGGACAGGGCGGTTCACCCCTCCACTTT
-	TRBJ2-3	TRBV7-3	-	CASSLGLGGPDTQYF	TGTGCCAGCAGCTTGGGCTTAGGAGGGCCAGATACGCAGTATTTT
-	TRBJ1-2	TRBV29-1	TRBD1	CSAYPGTGKGYTF	TGCAGCGCCTACCCCGGGACAGGAAAGGGCTACACCTTC
once	TRBJ1-2	TRBV9	-	CASSPQSDLNYGYTF	TGTGCCAGCAGCCCTCAGTCAGATCTTAACTATGGCTACACCTTC
few	TRBJ1-1	TRBV4-1	-	CASSQVTANTEAFF	TGCGCCAGCAGCCAAGTGACAGCCAACACTGAAGCTTTCTTT
-	TRBJ1-2	TRBV6-5	-	CASSYSNGAGYTF	TGTGCCAGCAGTTACTCGAACGGGGCGGGCTACACCTTC
-	TRBJ1-3	TRBV4-1	-	CASSQEHRSSGNTIYF	TGCGCCAGCAGCCAAGAACACAGAAGCTCTGGAAACACCATATATTTT
-	TRBJ2-1	TRBV7-3	-	CASSLTPQGSYNEQFF	TGTGCCAGCAGCTTAACTCCGCAGGGTTCCTACAATGAGCAGTTCTTC
-	TRBJ1-4	TRBV7-9	-	CASSLEFNEKLFF	TGTGCCAGCAGCTTAGAGTTTAATGAAAAACTGTTTTTT
few	TRBJ1-1	TRBV6-1	TRBD1	CASNGQGFTEAFF	TGTGCCAGCAATGGACAGGGGTTCACTGAAGCTTTCTTT
-	TRBJ1-4	TRBV7-8	-	CASSRAGALTNEKLFF	TGTGCCAGCAGCCGAGCAGGGGCGCTTACTAATGAAAAACTGTTTTTT
once	TRBJ2-1	TRBV21-1	-	CASSILQFSYNEQFF	TGTGCCAGCAGCATTCTCCAATTCTCCTACAATGAGCAGTTCTTC
few	TRBJ2-3	TRBV7-2	-	CASSPPVEDTQYF	TGTGCCAGCAGCCCGCCGGTAGAGGATACGCAGTATTTT
-	TRBJ1-2	TRBV5-1	TRBD1	CASSQAGTGGRLDYGYTF	TGCGCCAGCAGCCAAGCCGGGACAGGGGGTCGGTTAGACTATGGCTACACCTTC
-	TRBJ2-5	TRBV7-4	-	CASIPQRDSQETQYF	TGTGCCAGCATCCCCCAACGGGACTCCCAAGAGACCCAGTACTTC
-	TRBJ1-4	TRBV9	TRBD1	CASSVAQGADNEKLFF	TGTGCCAGCAGCGTAGCCCAGGGGGCTGATAATGAAAAACTGTTTTTT
-	TRBJ1-3	TRBV30	TRBD1	CAGKQGVSGNTIYF	TGTGCCGGCAAACAGGGGGTTAGTGGAAACACCATATATTTT
-	TRBJ1-1	TRBV7-9	-	CASSLVTLEAAFF	TGTGCCAGCAGCTTAGTTACTTTGGAGGCAGCTTTCTTT
-	TRBJ1-1	TRBV11-1	TRBD1	CASSFTLGTANTEAFF	TGTGCCAGCAGCTTTACCCTCGGGACAGCGAACACTGAAGCTTTCTTT
few	TRBJ2-2	TRBV13	-	CASSNRGFTGELFF	TGTGCCAGCAGTAATCGCGGGTTCACCGGGGAGCTGTTTTTT
-	TRBJ2-1	TRBV23-1	TRBD2	CASSGRLAGDNEQFF	TGCGCCAGCAGCGGAAGGTTAGCGGGAGATAATGAGCAGTTCTTC
-	TRBJ2-2	TRBV7-2	TRBD1	CASSQDRGRGVNTGELFF	TGTGCCAGCAGCCAAGACAGGGGTAGAGGGGTGAACACCGGGGAGCTGTTTTTT
-	TRBJ2-2	TRBV11-2	-	CASSSDANTGELFF	TGTGCCAGCAGCTCCGACGCGAACACCGGGGAGCTGTTTTTT
few	TRBJ2-3	TRBV6-1	TRBD2	CASRRLAGGTDTQYF	TGTGCCAGCAGACGACTAGCGGGGGGAACAGATACGCAGTATTTT